The entry that follows covers one TCR beta chain sequence. The antigen is undetermined. PBMCs were derived from 10 ml fresh peripheral blood. RNA transcripts were the template for amplifying TCR beta CDR3 regions. First-round RT-PCR of the TCR CDR3 relied on the HTBI primer set. A single record per CDR3 protein comes from TCRdb applying MiXCR to the multiplex PCR reads. The sample carries about 720,000 distinct CDR3 sequences, over 15% recorded once. The V gene lost 6 bases and the J gene lost 16 bases, with 16 bases spanning the gap. Germline V lookup: CDR1 LGHNT, CDR2 FRNRAP. The CDR3 consists of 11 residues. These data come from a study of T cells in Graves' hyperthyroidism and ophthalmopathy. Whole-study results and caveats: Most thyroid clonotypes expanded above 0.001 appeared in blood too.

Material for sequencing was blood. The chain combines TRBV12-5 with TRBJ1-3; D perhaps matches TRBD1 (5 bases). The sequence was obtained from a woman aged 45-59 years with Graves' hyperthyroidism that later progressed to Graves' ophthalmopathy. The CDR3 DNA is TGTGCTAGTGGGCTAGGGGCGGACGGGTATTTT. Protein sequence: CASGLGADGYF.